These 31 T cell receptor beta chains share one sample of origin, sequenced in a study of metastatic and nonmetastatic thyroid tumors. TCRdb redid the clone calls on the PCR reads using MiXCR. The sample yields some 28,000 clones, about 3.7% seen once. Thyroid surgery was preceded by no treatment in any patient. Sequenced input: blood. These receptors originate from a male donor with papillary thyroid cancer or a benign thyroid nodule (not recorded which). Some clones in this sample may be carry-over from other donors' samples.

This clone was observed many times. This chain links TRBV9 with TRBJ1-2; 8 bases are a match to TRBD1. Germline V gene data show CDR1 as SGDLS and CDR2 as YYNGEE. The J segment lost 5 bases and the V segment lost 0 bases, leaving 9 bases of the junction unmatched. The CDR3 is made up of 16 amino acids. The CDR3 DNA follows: TGTGCCAGCAGCGTAGTCCCTGAAACAGGGGGTTATGGCTACACCTTC. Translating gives CASSVVPETGGYGYTF.

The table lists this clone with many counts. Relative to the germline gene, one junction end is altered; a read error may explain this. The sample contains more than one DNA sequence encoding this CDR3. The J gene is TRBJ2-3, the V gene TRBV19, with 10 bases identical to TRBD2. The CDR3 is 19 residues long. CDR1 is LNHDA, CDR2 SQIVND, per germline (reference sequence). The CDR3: CASIYGGGKREGSTDTQYF. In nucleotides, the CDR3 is TGTGCTAGTATCTATGGGGGCGGTAAGCGGGAGGGCAGCACAGATACGCAGTATTTT.

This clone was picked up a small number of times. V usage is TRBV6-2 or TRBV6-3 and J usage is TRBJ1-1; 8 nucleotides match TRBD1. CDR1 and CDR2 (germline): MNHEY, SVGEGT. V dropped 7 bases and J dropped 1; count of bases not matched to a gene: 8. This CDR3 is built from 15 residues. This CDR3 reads CASKGRGLENTEAFF. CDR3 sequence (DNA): TGTGCCAGCAAAGGCAGGGGGCTCGAGAACACTGAAGCTTTCTTT.

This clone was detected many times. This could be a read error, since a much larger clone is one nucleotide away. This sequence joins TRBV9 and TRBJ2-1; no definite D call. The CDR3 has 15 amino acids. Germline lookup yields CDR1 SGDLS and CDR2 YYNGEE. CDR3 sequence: CASSVGVSSYNERFF. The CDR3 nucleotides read TGTGCCAGCAGCGTAGGTGTTTCGTCCTACAATGAGCGGTTCTTC.

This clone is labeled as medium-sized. CDR3 sequence reads: CASSMGQGRTEAFF. CDR3 nucleotide sequence: TGTGCCAGCAGCATGGGACAGGGAAGAACTGAAGCTTTCTTT. This chain joins TRBV6-4 and TRBJ1-1; 9 nucleotides line up with TRBD1. The CDR3 totals 14 residues. Trimming cost V 6 bases and J 5 bases; bases outside gene matches: 7. Germline loops: CDR1 MRHNA, CDR2 SNTAGT.

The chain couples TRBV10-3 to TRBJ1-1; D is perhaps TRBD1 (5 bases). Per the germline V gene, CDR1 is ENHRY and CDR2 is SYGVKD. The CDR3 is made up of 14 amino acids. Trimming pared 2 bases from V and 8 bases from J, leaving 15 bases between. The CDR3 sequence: CAISEPVDNAEAFF. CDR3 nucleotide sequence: TGTGCCATCAGTGAGCCAGTGGACAACGCGGAAGCTTTCTTT.

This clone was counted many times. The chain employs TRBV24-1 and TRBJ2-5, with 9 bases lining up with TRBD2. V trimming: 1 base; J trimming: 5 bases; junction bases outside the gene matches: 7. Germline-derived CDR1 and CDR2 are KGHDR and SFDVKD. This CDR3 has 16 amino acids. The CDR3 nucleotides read TGTGCCACCAGTGATTTCTCCGCGGGGGGGGAGGAGACCCAGTACTTC. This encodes CATSDFSAGGEETQYF.

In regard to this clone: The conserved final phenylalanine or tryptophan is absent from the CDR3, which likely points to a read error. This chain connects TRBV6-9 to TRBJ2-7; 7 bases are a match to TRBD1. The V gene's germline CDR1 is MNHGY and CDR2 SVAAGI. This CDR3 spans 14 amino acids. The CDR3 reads CASSYAGQADEQYI. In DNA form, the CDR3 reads TGTGCAAGCAGTTACGCAGGACAGGCTGACGAGCAGTACATC.

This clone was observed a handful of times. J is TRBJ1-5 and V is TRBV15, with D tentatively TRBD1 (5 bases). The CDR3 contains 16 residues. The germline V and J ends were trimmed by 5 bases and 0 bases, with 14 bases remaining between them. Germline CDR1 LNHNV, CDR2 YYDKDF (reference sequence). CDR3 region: CATSATGSISNQPQHF. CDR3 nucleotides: TGTGCCACCAGCGCTACAGGTTCCATTAGCAATCAGCCCCAGCATTTT. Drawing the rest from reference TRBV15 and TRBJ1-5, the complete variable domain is DAMVIQNPRYQVTQFGKPVTLSCSQTLNHNVMYWYQQKSSQAPKLLFHYYDKDFNNEADTPDNFQSRRPNTSFCFLDIRSPGLGDTAMYLCATSATGSISNQPQHFGDGTRLSIL.

The CDR3 sequence is CASSKRQGPATEAFF. CDR3 bases: TGTGCCAGCAGCAAACGACAGGGGCCGGCCACTGAAGCTTTCTTT. This chain links TRBV7-9 with TRBJ1-1, with 8 bases matching TRBD1. The CDR3 runs to 15 residues. The V gene end was trimmed by 5 bases and the J gene end by 4 bases; junction bases not matched to a gene: 9. Germline V gene lookup returns CDR1 SEHNR and CDR2 FQNEAQ (reference sequence).

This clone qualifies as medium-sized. This CDR3 is CASSPGQSPGELFF. The CDR3 nucleotides read TGTGCCAGCAGCCCTGGACAGTCCCCCGGGGAGCTGTTTTTT. V gene TRBV6-4 combines with J gene TRBJ2-2; D is perhaps TRBD1 (6 bases). The V gene's germline CDR1 is MRHNA and CDR2 SNTAGT. The CDR3 has 14 residues. The V end was cut by 6 bases, the J end by 6 bases, with 14 bases between.

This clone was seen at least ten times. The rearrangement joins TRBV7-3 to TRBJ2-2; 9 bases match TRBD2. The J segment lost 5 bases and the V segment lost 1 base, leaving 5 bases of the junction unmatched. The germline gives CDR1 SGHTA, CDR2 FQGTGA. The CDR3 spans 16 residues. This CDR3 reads CASSLIAGGDTGELFF. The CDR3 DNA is TGTGCCAGCAGCTTAATCGCGGGAGGGGATACCGGGGAGCTGTTTTTT.

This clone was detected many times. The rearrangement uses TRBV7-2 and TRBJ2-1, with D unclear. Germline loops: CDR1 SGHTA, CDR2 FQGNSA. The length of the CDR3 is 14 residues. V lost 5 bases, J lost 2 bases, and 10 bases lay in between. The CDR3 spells CASSPDRTYNEQFF. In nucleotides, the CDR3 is TGTGCCAGCAGCCCGGACCGAACCTACAATGAGCAGTTCTTC.

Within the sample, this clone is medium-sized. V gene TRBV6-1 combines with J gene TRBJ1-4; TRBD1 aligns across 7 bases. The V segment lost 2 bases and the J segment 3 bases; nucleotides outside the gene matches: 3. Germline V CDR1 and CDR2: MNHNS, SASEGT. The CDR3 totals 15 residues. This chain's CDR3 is CASSERGQSNEKLFF. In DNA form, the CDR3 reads TGTGCCAGCAGTGAAAGGGGACAGTCTAATGAAAAACTGTTTTTT.

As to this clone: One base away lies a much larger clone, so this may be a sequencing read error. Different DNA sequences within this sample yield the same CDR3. CDR3: CSGSRGPKETQYF. The CDR3, as DNA: TGCAGCGGCTCCCGGGGTCCCAAAGAGACCCAGTACTTC. The chain uses TRBV29-1 and TRBJ2-5, with D possibly being TRBD2 (5 bases). Germline CDR1 reads SQVTM; CDR2 reads ANQGSEA. Between the trimmed V and J ends, which lost 7 bases and 3 bases, there was a span of 15 bases. The CDR3 covers 13 residues.

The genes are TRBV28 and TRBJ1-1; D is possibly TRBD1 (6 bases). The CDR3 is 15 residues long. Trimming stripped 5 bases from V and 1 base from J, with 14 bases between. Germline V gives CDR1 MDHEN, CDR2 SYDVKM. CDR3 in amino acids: CASSIAATGNTEAFF. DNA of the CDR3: TGTGCCAGCAGTATAGCGGCGACAGGGAACACTGAAGCTTTCTTT.

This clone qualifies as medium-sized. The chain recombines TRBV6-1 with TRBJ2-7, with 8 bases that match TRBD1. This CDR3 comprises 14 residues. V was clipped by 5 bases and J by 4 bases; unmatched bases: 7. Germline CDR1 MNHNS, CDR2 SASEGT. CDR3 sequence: CASSPGTGKYEQYF. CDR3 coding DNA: TGTGCCAGCAGTCCAGGGACAGGAAAGTACGAGCAGTACTTC.

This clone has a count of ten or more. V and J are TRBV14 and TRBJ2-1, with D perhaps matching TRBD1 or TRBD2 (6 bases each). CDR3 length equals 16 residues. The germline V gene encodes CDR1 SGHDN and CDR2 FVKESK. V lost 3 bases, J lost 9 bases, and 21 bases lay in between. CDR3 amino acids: CASSQGASGGRIEQFF. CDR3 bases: TGTGCCAGCAGCCAGGGGGCGAGTGGAGGGAGAATTGAGCAGTTCTTC.

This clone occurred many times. The CDR3 loop is CASRSEGQGVGTQYF. DNA of the CDR3: TGTGCCAGCCGCTCGGAGGGACAGGGAGTAGGTACGCAGTATTTT. The rearrangement links TRBV7-2 to TRBJ2-3, with TRBD1 identical over 9 bases. Trimming took 8 bases from V and 8 from J; bases not matched to a gene: 14. The length of the CDR3 is 15 residues. Germline CDR1 reads SGHTA; CDR2 reads FQGNSA.

The CDR3 sequence is CASSFRPDSNTGELFF. In DNA, the CDR3 is TGTGCCAGCAGTTTCCGTCCGGACAGCAACACCGGGGAGCTGTTTTTT. This chain uses TRBV28 with TRBJ2-2; TRBD1 might be the D (6 bases). The CDR3 consists of 16 residues. Germline V CDR1 and CDR2: MDHEN, SYDVKM. Deletions cut 3 bases from V and 2 bases from J, with 13 bases between.

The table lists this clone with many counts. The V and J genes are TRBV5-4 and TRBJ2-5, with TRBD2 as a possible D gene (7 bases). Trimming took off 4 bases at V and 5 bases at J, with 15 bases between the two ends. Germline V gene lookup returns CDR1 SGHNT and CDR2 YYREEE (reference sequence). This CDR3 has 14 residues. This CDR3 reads CASSPRGAGETQYF. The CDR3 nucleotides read TGTGCCAGCAGCCCCCGGGGGGCCGGGGAGACCCAGTACTTC.

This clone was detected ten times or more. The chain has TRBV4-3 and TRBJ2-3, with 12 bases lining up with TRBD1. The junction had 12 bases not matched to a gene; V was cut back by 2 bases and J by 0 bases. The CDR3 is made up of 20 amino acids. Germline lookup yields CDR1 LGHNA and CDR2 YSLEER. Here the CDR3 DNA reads TGCGCCAGCAGCCAACGGGACAGGGGGCCGACATACACTAGCACAGATACGCAGTATTTT. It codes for CASSQRDRGPTYTSTDTQYF.

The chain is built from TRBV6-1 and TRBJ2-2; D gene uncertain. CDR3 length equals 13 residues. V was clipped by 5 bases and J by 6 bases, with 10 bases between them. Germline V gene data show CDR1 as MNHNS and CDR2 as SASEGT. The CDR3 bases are TGTGCCAGCAGTACGTCTGAGGCCGGGGAGCTGTTTTTT. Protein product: CASSTSEAGELFF.

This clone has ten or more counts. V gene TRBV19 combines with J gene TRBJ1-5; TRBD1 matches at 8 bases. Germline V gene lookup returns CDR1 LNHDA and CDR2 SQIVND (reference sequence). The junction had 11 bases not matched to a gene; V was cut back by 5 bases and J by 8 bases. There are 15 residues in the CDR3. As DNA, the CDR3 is TGTGCCAGTAGTTCTGGGACAGGCGCACGAAAGCCCCAGCATTTT. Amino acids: CASSSGTGARKPQHF.

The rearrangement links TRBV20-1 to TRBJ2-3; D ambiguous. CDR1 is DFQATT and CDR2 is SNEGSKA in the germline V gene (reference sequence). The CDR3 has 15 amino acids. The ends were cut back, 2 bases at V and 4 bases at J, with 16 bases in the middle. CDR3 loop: CSARQQAFSSDTQYF. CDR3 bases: TGCAGTGCTAGACAGCAGGCTTTCAGCTCAGATACGCAGTATTTT.

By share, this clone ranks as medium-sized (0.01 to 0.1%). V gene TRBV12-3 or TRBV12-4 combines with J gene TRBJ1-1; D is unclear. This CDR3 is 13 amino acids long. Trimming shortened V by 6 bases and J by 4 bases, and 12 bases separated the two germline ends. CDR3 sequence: CASRPGKSTEAFF. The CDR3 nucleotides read TGTGCCAGCAGACCGGGGAAGAGCACTGAAGCTTTCTTT.

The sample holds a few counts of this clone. CDR3 loop: CSARGESRYEQYF. The CDR3 DNA sequence: TGCAGTGCTAGAGGGGAATCACGCTACGAGCAGTACTTC. The V gene is TRBV20-1, the J gene TRBJ2-7; no clear D gene. Germline values: CDR1 DFQATT, CDR2 SNEGSKA (reference sequence). The CDR3 loop spans 13 amino acids. Trimming pared 1 base from V and 3 bases from J, leaving 10 bases between.

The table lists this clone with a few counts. The CDR3 here is CASSILGHDDHEQYF. CDR3 bases: TGTGCCAGCAGCATTTTGGGACACGACGACCACGAGCAGTACTTC. This chain joins TRBV13 and TRBJ2-7, with D tentatively TRBD1 (6 bases). The ends were cut back, 5 bases at V and 5 bases at J, with 19 bases in the middle. Germline V CDR1 and CDR2: PRHDT, FYEKMQ (reference sequence). There are 15 residues in the CDR3. The entire variable domain, with the rest obtained from reference TRBV13 and TRBJ2-7, is as follows: AAGVIQSPRHLIKEKRETATLKCYPIPRHDTVYWYQQGPGQDPQFLISFYEKMQSDKGSIPDRFSAQQFSDYHSELNMSSLELGDSALYFCASSILGHDDHEQYFGPGTRLTVT.

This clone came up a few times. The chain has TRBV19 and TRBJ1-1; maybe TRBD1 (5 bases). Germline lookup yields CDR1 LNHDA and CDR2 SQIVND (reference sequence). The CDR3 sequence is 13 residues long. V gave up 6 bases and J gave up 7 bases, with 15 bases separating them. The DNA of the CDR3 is TGTGCCAGTAGCAGCGTGTTGGACATTGAAGCTTTCTTT. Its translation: CASSSVLDIEAFF.

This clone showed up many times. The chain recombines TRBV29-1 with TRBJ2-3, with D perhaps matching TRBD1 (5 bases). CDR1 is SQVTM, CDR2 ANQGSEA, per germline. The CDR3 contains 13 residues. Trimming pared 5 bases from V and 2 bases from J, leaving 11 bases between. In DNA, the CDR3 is TGCAGCGTTAGACAGAGACTCACAGATACGCAGTATTTT. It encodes CSVRQRLTDTQYF.

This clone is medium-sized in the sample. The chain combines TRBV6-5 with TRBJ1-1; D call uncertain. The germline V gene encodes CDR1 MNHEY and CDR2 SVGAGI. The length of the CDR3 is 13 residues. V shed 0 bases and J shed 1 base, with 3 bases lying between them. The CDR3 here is CASSYSSNTEAFF. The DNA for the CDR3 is TGTGCCAGCAGTTACTCGTCGAACACTGAAGCTTTCTTT.